A selection of T cell receptor beta chains follows, all from one sample in a study of blood T cell repertoires in COVID-19. Libraries were prepared by immunoSEQ multiplex PCR; TCRdb keeps only in-frame clonotypes and omits some of them. Seen here are 130,000 to 150,000 clones, roughly nine tenths observed once, and the top ten hold around 1.6%. The sequenced sample was peripheral blood. Receptor source: a human donor in a cohort sampled during active COVID-19. CDR3s include the opening cysteine and the closing phenylalanine or tryptophan. D genes are given only for firm matches. Size is stated for part of the rows, as once, few or many counts, or as a class when the clone is expanded.

clone_size | j_call | d_call | v_call | cdr3_length | cdr3_aa | cdr3_nt
NA | TRBJ1-4 | NA | TRBV2 | 15 | CASSEAGGIAEKLFF | TGTGCCAGCAGTGAAGCGGGAGGGATAGCTGAAAAACTGTTTTTT
NA | TRBJ2-1 | TRBD2 | TRBV6-4 | 15 | CASSEAGGLPNEQFF | TGTGCCAGCAGTGAAGCGGGGGGGCTGCCAAATGAGCAGTTCTTC
NA | TRBJ2-1 | NA | TRBV6-2/TRBV6-3 | 12 | CASSRIISEQFF | TGTGCCAGCAGTCGAATCATCAGTGAGCAGTTCTTC
NA | TRBJ1-2 | NA | TRBV20-1 | 13 | CSASFGTDYGYTF | TGCAGTGCTAGTTTTGGCACAGACTATGGCTACACCTTC
NA | TRBJ1-1 | TRBD1 | TRBV4-3 | 15 | CASSQRGQGRTEAFF | TGCGCCAGCAGCCAACGGGGACAGGGTCGCACTGAAGCTTTCTTT
NA | TRBJ2-7 | NA | TRBV3-1/TRBV3-2 | 12 | CASSPRGYEQYF | TGTGCCAGCAGCCCGCGGGGATACGAGCAGTACTTC
NA | TRBJ2-5 | NA | TRBV10-3 | 11 | CAIGLSETQYF | TGTGCCATTGGACTCTCAGAGACCCAGTACTTC
NA | TRBJ2-7 | TRBD2 | TRBV4-3 | 16 | CASSQALSSGNYEQYF | TGCGCCAGCAGCCAAGCACTGTCTAGCGGGAACTACGAGCAGTACTTC
NA | TRBJ2-2 | NA | TRBV5-6 | 13 | CASSFGITGELFF | TGTGCCAGCAGCTTCGGGATCACCGGGGAGCTGTTTTTT
NA | TRBJ1-1 | NA | TRBV6-5 | 13 | CASSPTEYLRAFF | TGTGCCAGCAGTCCGACAGAATACTTGAGAGCTTTCTTT
NA | TRBJ1-1 | NA | TRBV29-1 | 13 | CAELSAVGTEAFF | TGCGCCGAGTTATCTGCGGTTGGCACTGAAGCTTTCTTT
NA | TRBJ2-1 | TRBD1 | TRBV7-8 | 15 | CASSFRQGINNEQFF | TGTGCCAGCAGCTTCCGACAGGGAATCAACAATGAGCAGTTCTTC
NA | TRBJ2-3 | TRBD2 | TRBV27 | 16 | CASSLFSDTAGGSQYF | TGTGCCAGCAGTTTATTTTCGGATACGGCGGGGGGGTCGCAGTATTTT
NA | TRBJ1-4 | NA | TRBV4-1 | 13 | CASRGTANEKLFF | TGCGCCAGCAGAGGAACAGCTAATGAAAAACTGTTTTTT
NA | TRBJ2-3 | NA | TRBV7-2 | 17 | CASSPRIGAGSADTQYF | TGTGCCAGCAGCCCCCGGATAGGGGCGGGGAGCGCAGATACGCAGTATTTT
NA | TRBJ1-6 | TRBD1 | TRBV30 | 15 | CAWSADRGLNSPLHF | TGTGCCTGGAGTGCGGACAGGGGATTAAATTCACCCCTCCACTTT
NA | TRBJ1-2 | NA | TRBV5-6 | 13 | CASSLGVGGGYTF | TGTGCCAGCAGCTTGGGTGTGGGGGGTGGCTACACCTTC
NA | TRBJ2-7 | NA | TRBV14 | 15 | CASSQGGLQIYEQYF | TGTGCCAGCAGCCAGGGGGGACTTCAGATCTACGAGCAGTACTTC
NA | TRBJ1-5 | NA | TRBV12-3/TRBV12-4 | 13 | CASTLGGMEPQHF | TGTGCCAGCACCCTGGGGGGTATGGAGCCCCAGCATTTT
NA | TRBJ2-7 | TRBD1 | TRBV18 | 15 | CASSPSGTGSSEQYF | TGTGCCAGCTCACCTTCCGGGACAGGGTCCTCCGAGCAGTACTTC
NA | TRBJ1-2 | NA | TRBV7-9 | 13 | CASSPQGNYGYTF | TGTGCCAGCAGCCCACAGGGTAACTATGGCTACACCTTC
NA | TRBJ2-2 | TRBD2 | TRBV3-1/TRBV3-2 | 19 | CASSQEGAGGRRSTGELFF | TGTGCCAGCAGCCAAGAAGGAGCGGGGGGGCGTCGTAGCACCGGGGAGCTGTTTTTT
NA | TRBJ2-3 | NA | TRBV12-5 | 16 | CASGLESGSGTDTQYF | TGTGCTAGTGGTTTGGAGAGCGGGTCTGGGACAGATACGCAGTATTTT
NA | TRBJ1-2 | TRBD1 | TRBV5-6 | 18 | CASSLALGTGMLYYGYTF | TGTGCCAGCAGCTTGGCCCTTGGGACAGGGATGCTTTACTATGGCTACACCTTC
NA | TRBJ2-7 | NA | TRBV5-4 | 15 | CASSLEGRGLDEQYF | TGTGCCAGCAGCTTGGAGGGTAGGGGCCTCGACGAGCAGTACTTC
NA | TRBJ1-1 | NA | TRBV11-3 | 12 | CASSSRNTEAFF | TGTGCCAGCAGCTCCAGGAACACTGAAGCTTTCTTT
NA | TRBJ1-1 | NA | TRBV6-5 | 16 | CASSYSRVKGDTEAFF | TGTGCCAGCAGTTACAGCAGGGTCAAAGGAGACACTGAAGCTTTCTTT
NA | TRBJ1-4 | NA | TRBV4-3 | 17 | CASSQGGGAATNEKLFF | TGCGCCAGCAGCCAAGGGGGAGGGGCGGCAACTAATGAAAAACTGTTTTTT
NA | TRBJ1-2 | NA | TRBV6-2/TRBV6-3 | 14 | CASSYSRGNYGYTF | TGTGCCAGCAGTTACTCTCGGGGAAACTATGGCTACACCTTC
NA | TRBJ1-1 | TRBD1 | TRBV7-2 | 14 | CASSSTGGWTEAFF | TGTGCCAGCAGCTCGACAGGGGGTTGGACTGAAGCTTTCTTT
NA | TRBJ1-2 | TRBD1 | TRBV19 | 13 | CASSLRDRYGYTF | TGTGCCAGCTCTCTTAGGGACAGGTATGGCTACACCTTC
NA | TRBJ1-6 | TRBD1 | TRBV7-3 | 17 | CASSLLGLGQGGSPLHF | TGTGCCAGCAGCTTATTAGGATTGGGACAGGGTGGATCACCCCTCCACTTT
NA | TRBJ2-7 | TRBD1 | TRBV6-5 | 15 | CASRAGQGANYEQYF | TGTGCCAGCAGAGCCGGACAGGGCGCCAACTACGAGCAGTACTTC
NA | TRBJ2-5 | TRBD2 | TRBV7-3 | 14 | CASSFGGGIETQYF | TGTGCCAGCAGCTTCGGCGGGGGGATTGAGACCCAGTACTTC
NA | TRBJ2-5 | TRBD1 | TRBV9 | 15 | CASSTTGTVGETQYF | TGTGCCAGCAGTACGACCGGGACAGTCGGGGAGACCCAGTACTTC
few | TRBJ2-7 | TRBD1 | TRBV6-2/TRBV6-3 | 14 | CASSLTGMSYEQYF | TGTGCCAGCAGTTTGACAGGGATGTCCTACGAGCAGTACTTC
NA | TRBJ2-1 | TRBD1 | TRBV6-4 | 15 | CASSPDRVLNNEQFF | TGTGCCAGCAGTCCGGACAGGGTACTAAACAATGAGCAGTTCTTC
NA | TRBJ2-3 | TRBD1 | TRBV18 | 15 | CASSPRGQGLDTQYF | TGTGCCAGCTCACCTCGGGGACAGGGTTTAGATACGCAGTATTTT
NA | TRBJ2-3 | TRBD2 | TRBV5-8 | 19 | CASSLARLAGGPVTDTQYF | TGTGCCAGCAGCTTGGCCCGGCTAGCGGGGGGGCCGGTCACAGATACGCAGTATTTT
NA | TRBJ2-7 | NA | TRBV5-1 | 14 | CASSLGPTGYEQYF | TGCGCCAGCAGCTTGGGACCGACAGGATACGAGCAGTACTTC
NA | TRBJ2-1 | TRBD1 | TRBV27 | 15 | CASSLGQGVLNEQFF | TGTGCCAGCAGTTTAGGACAGGGCGTCTTGAATGAGCAGTTCTTC
NA | TRBJ1-6 | NA | TRBV27 | 12 | CASTTSNSPLHF | TGTGCCAGTACAACCAGTAATTCACCCCTCCACTTT
NA | TRBJ1-1 | NA | TRBV2 | 13 | CASSEGARPEAFF | TGTGCCAGCAGTGAAGGGGCCAGACCAGAAGCTTTCTTT
NA | TRBJ1-2 | NA | TRBV29-1 | 12 | CSVERQVYGYTF | TGCAGCGTTGAGAGACAGGTATATGGCTACACCTTC
once | TRBJ2-7 | NA | TRBV19 | 14 | CASTPARGTGEQYF | TGTGCCAGTACCCCAGCGCGGGGAACGGGGGAGCAGTACTTC
NA | TRBJ2-1 | TRBD2 | TRBV6-5 | 15 | CASSLAGGPVREQFF | TGTGCCAGCAGTTTAGCGGGGGGGCCGGTGCGCGAGCAGTTCTTC